The 21 T cell receptor beta chains below come from one sample, sequenced in a study of blood T cell repertoires in COVID-19 (TCRdb year 2020). Library construction relied on the immunoSEQ multiplex PCR assay. TCRdb limited this immuneACCESS table to in-frame rearrangements with V and J called. A share of clones is missing; checked studies link under half to unresolved V genes, and the rest is unexplained. The sample table shows under 250,000 clones, and 75% to 85% are seen once. The ten largest make up 9.7% of the sample. The sample taken for sequencing was peripheral blood. Receptors originate from a man aged 45-65 years with active or convalescent COVID-19.

The chain links TRBV9 to TRBJ1-1; maybe TRBD1 (5 bases). Germline V gene lookup returns CDR1 SGDLS and CDR2 YYNGEE. This CDR3 has 13 amino acids. V shed 3 bases and J shed 10 bases, with 16 bases lying between them. The CDR3 nucleotides read TGTGCCAGCAGCGAATACCATCCGGGGGTAGCTTTCTTT. This encodes CASSEYHPGVAFF.

V gene TRBV4-1 combines with J gene TRBJ1-5, with D hard to call. The CDR3 consists of 14 residues. Deletions cut 2 bases from V and 2 bases from J, with 7 bases between. The V gene's germline CDR1 is MGHRA and CDR2 YSYEKL. CDR3 sequence: CASSQLIGNQPQHF. In DNA, the CDR3 is TGCGCCAGCAGCCAATTAATAGGCAATCAGCCCCAGCATTTT.

The chain carries TRBV7-2 and TRBJ2-2; 8 bases line up with TRBD1. Germline CDR1 and CDR2: SGHTA and FQGNSA. The trim removed 6 bases at V and 4 bases at J, leaving 7 bases unmatched. This CDR3 spans 15 amino acids. The CDR3 sequence is CASSSGQGGTGELFF. The CDR3 nucleotides read TGTGCCAGCAGTTCCGGACAGGGCGGCACCGGGGAGCTGTTTTTT.

This clone turned up a few times. The V gene is TRBV5-1, the J gene TRBJ2-1; tentatively, D is TRBD2 (6 bases). Trimming stripped 3 bases from V and 14 bases from J, with 12 bases between. The CDR3 contains 11 residues. CDR1 is SGHRS, CDR2 YFSETQ, per germline. The CDR3 DNA reads TGCGCCAGCAGCTCGGGGGTGGGTGAGTTCTTC. Encoded protein: CASSSGVGEFF.

This clone was detected a few times. The chain uses TRBV19 and TRBJ2-2; TRBD1 aligns across 9 bases. The junction had 14 bases not matched to a gene; V was cut back by 5 bases and J by 4 bases. The V gene's germline CDR1 is LNHDA and CDR2 SQIVND (reference sequence). CDR3 length: 18 residues. CDR3 protein: CASSRSPSGQGFTGELFF. CDR3 nucleotide sequence: TGTGCCAGTAGTCGATCTCCCTCGGGACAGGGTTTCACCGGGGAGCTGTTTTTT.

The V gene is TRBV6-2 or TRBV6-3, the J gene TRBJ2-7, with a tentative D call TRBD2 (6 bases). The germline V gene encodes CDR1 MNHEY and CDR2 SVGEGT. The length of the CDR3 is 15 residues. Trimming cost V 2 bases and J 0 bases, with 11 bases left between them. CDR3 in DNA: TGTGCCAGCAGTTACACCCGGGAGAGCTCCTACGAGCAGTACTTC. Amino acids: CASSYTRESSYEQYF.

This clone was counted a single time. The chain combines TRBV7-9 with TRBJ1-1; 11 positions match TRBD1. Germline lookup yields CDR1 SEHNR and CDR2 FQNEAQ (reference sequence). This CDR3 contains 13 residues. Germline trimming cut 5 bases from V and 8 bases from J; bases unmatched to any gene: 4. The CDR3 coding sequence is TGTGCCAGCAGCCCGGACAGGGGGCGAGAAGCTTTCTTT. This codes for CASSPDRGREAFF.

The chain has TRBV9 and TRBJ2-3; 11 positions match TRBD2. This CDR3 is built from 15 residues. Trimming took 4 bases from V and 4 from J; bases not matched to a gene: 5. Germline loops: CDR1 SGDLS, CDR2 YYNGEE. The CDR3 loop reads CASSPLAGGADTQYF. CDR3 in DNA: TGTGCCAGCAGCCCCCTAGCGGGAGGCGCAGATACGCAGTATTTT.

The CDR3 sequence is CASSSMTGTGELFF. CDR3 bases: TGTGCCAGCAGCTCGATGACAGGAACCGGGGAGCTGTTTTTT. The J gene is TRBJ2-2, the V gene TRBV5-6; weak D call: TRBD1 (6 bases). CDR1 is SGHDT, CDR2 YYEEEE, per germline. CDR3 length: 14 amino acids. Trimming stripped 3 bases from V and 5 bases from J, with 11 bases between.

This clone was seen only a few times. The DNA of the CDR3 is TGTGCCAGCAGCGGAGAACGGATCATGAACACTGAAGCTTTCTTT. This gives the protein CASSGERIMNTEAFF. The rearrangement joins TRBV5-8 to TRBJ1-1; unclear D gene. The CDR3 runs to 15 residues. Germline V gives CDR1 SGHTS, CDR2 YDEGEE. V lost 4 bases and J lost 0, with 13 bases in between.

The chain uses TRBV18 and TRBJ2-7; D gene ambiguous. The V end was cut by 3 bases, the J end by 2 bases, with 11 bases between. Germline lookup yields CDR1 KGHSH and CDR2 LQKENI. The CDR3 length is 14 residues. For the CDR3, the DNA is TGTGCCAGCTCACCGCTGAGAGACACCTACGAGCAGTACTTC. As protein: CASSPLRDTYEQYF.

This chain links TRBV5-5 with TRBJ1-5; no reliable D call. Trimming shortened V by 0 bases and J by 2 bases, and 9 bases separated the two germline ends. The V gene's germline CDR1 is SGHKS and CDR2 YYEKEE (reference sequence). The CDR3 consists of 15 residues. The CDR3 protein is CASSLVMQGNQPQHF. The CDR3 bases are TGTGCCAGCAGCTTGGTTATGCAGGGCAATCAGCCCCAGCATTTT.

The V and J genes are TRBV6-2 or TRBV6-3 and TRBJ2-7; TRBD1 agrees at 12 bases. The length of the CDR3 is 16 residues. CDR1 is MNHEY and CDR2 is SVGEGT in the germline V gene. V trimming: 2 bases; J trimming: 0 bases; junction bases outside the gene matches: 2. The CDR3 sequence is CASSYPGQGASYEQYF. The CDR3 nucleotides are TGTGCCAGCAGTTACCCGGGACAGGGGGCCTCCTACGAGCAGTACTTC.

V gene TRBV4-1 combines with J gene TRBJ2-1, with D tentatively TRBD1 (8 bases). Trimming left V 4 bases short and J 5 bases short, with 24 bases between. The CDR3 length is 18 residues. CDR1 and CDR2 (germline): MGHRA, YSYEKL. This CDR3 is CASSRRTGGGFRDNEQFF. CDR3 in DNA: TGCGCCAGCAGCCGCCGCACAGGGGGAGGGTTTCGGGACAATGAGCAGTTCTTC.

The rearrangement links TRBV20-1 to TRBJ2-4; a weak D match, TRBD1 (6 bases). Trimming cost V 6 bases and J 6 bases, with 15 bases left between them. Germline CDR1 reads DFQATT; CDR2 reads SNEGSKA (reference sequence). CDR3 length: 13 residues. The CDR3 reads CSASQGNRNIQYF. Here the CDR3 DNA reads TGCAGTGCAAGTCAGGGGAACAGAAACATTCAGTACTTC.

The genes are TRBV7-8 and TRBJ2-4; D is undetermined. The V and J ends lost 5 bases and 0 bases respectively, with 20 bases between them. This CDR3 comprises 18 residues. Germline V lookup: CDR1 SGHVS, CDR2 FQNEAQ. The CDR3 sequence is CASSPVARHTRAKNIQYF. CDR3 nucleotide sequence: TGTGCCAGCAGCCCAGTGGCCAGACACACACGAGCCAAAAACATTCAGTACTTC.

The rearrangement joins TRBV19 to TRBJ1-2; D may be TRBD1 (6 bases). Germline CDR1 reads LNHDA; CDR2 reads SQIVND (reference sequence). V was trimmed by 3 bases and J by 6 bases, leaving 11 bases between them. The CDR3 runs to 13 residues. For the CDR3, the DNA is TGTGCCAGTAGTATCCAACAGGGCCATGGCTACACCTTC. Translated: CASSIQQGHGYTF.

V and J are TRBV7-9 and TRBJ2-4; possibly TRBD1 for D (5 bases). This CDR3 is built from 14 residues. V lost 4 bases and J lost 4, with 11 bases in between. Germline values: CDR1 SEHNR, CDR2 FQNEAQ (reference sequence). The CDR3 DNA sequence: TGTGCCAGCAGCTCAACAGGATCTAAAAACATTCAGTACTTC. Its protein product is CASSSTGSKNIQYF.

The V and J genes are TRBV28 and TRBJ1-2; 8 nucleotides agree with TRBD1. The V segment lost 1 base and the J segment 3 bases; nucleotides outside the gene matches: 7. This CDR3 contains 16 residues. Germline lookup yields CDR1 MDHEN and CDR2 SYDVKM. The CDR3 bases are TGTGCCAGCAGTTTATTAGGGCAGGGGGCATACTATGGCTACACCTTC. Its protein product is CASSLLGQGAYYGYTF.

The chain employs TRBV29-1 and TRBJ1-3; no clear D gene. The CDR3 covers 13 residues. Trimming cost V 7 bases and J 0 bases, with 10 bases left between them. Looked up from germline, CDR1 is SQVTM and CDR2 is ANQGSEA. The DNA of the CDR3 is TGCAGCGCCCTGAGGCCCTCTGGAAACACCATATATTTT. Amino acid sequence: CSALRPSGNTIYF.

This rearrangement joins TRBV7-3 to TRBJ2-7; TRBD1 agrees at 9 bases. The CDR3 length is 13 residues. Trimming cost V 9 bases and J 5 bases; bases outside gene matches: 8. Germline CDR1 reads SGHTA; CDR2 reads FQGTGA. CDR3 nucleotides: TGTGCCAGACCTAGACAGGGGGTTAACGAGCAGTACGTC. Encoded protein: CARPRQGVNEQYV.